The entry below gives a single TCR beta chain sequence along with its context. Per the study methods: Estimation of nucleated cell counts was performed using reference gene primer amplification. Generated by immunoSEQ multiplex PCR, the TCRdb table keeps only in-frame clones and is missing some. That table furnishes V, J and clone size, whereas the DNA furnished D and trimming. The sample shows about 74,000 clones, roughly four fifths of them seen only once. This CDR3 region has 12 residues. CDR1 is SGHRS, CDR2 YFSETQ, per germline. Trimming took off 5 bases at V and 2 bases at J, with 7 bases between the two ends. The data stem from a study of blood T cell repertoires in COVID-19.

Source material: peripheral blood. This clonotype was sampled from a human donor in a cohort sampled during active COVID-19. This chain links TRBV5-1 with TRBJ1-1; D ambiguous. This CDR3 is CASSVSNTEAFF. Written as DNA, the CDR3 is TGCGCCAGCAGTGTCAGTAACACTGAAGCTTTCTTT.